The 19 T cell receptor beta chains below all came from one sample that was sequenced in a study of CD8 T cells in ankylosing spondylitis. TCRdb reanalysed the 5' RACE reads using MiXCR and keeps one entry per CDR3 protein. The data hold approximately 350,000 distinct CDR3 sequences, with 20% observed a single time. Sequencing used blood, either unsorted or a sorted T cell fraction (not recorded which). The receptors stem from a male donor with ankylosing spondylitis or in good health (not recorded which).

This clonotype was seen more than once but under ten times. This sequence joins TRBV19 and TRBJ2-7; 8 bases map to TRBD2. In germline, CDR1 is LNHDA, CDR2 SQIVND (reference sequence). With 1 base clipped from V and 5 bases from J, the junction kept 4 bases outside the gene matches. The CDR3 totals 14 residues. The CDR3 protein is CASSIGAGGHEQYF. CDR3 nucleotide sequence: TGTGCCAGTAGTATAGGTGCGGGGGGCCACGAGCAGTACTTC.

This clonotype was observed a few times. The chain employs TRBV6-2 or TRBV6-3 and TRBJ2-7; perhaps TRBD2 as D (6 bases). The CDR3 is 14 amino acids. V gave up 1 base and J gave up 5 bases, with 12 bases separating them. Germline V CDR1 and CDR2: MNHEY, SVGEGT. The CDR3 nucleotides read TGTGCCAGCAGTTACTTGGGGGGTTTGGACGAGCAGTACTTC. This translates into CASSYLGGLDEQYF.

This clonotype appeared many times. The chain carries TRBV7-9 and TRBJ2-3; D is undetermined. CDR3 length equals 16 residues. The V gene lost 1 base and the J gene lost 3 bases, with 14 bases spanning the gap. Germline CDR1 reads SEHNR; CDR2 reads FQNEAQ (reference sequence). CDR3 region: CASSLGPGELTDTQYF. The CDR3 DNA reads TGTGCCAGCAGCTTAGGGCCCGGAGAATTGACAGATACGCAGTATTTT. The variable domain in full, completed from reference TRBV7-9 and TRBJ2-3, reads DTGVSQNPRHKITKRGQNVTFRCDPISEHNRLYWYRQTLGQGPEFLTYFQNEAQLEKSRLLSDRFSAERPKGSFSTLEIQRTEQGDSAMYLCASSLGPGELTDTQYFGPGTRLTVL.

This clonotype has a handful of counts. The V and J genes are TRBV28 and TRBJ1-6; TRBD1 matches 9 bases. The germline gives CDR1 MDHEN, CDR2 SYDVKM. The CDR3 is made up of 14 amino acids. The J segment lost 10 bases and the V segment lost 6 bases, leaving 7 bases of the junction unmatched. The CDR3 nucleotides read TGTGCCAGCAGCCGGGGACAGGGTGGATCACCCCTCCACTTT. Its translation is CASSRGQGGSPLHF.

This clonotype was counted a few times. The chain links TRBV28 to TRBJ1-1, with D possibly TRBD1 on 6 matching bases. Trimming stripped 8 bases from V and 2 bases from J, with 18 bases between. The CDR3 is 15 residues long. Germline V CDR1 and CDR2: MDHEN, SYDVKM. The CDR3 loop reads CASAEQQGPNTEAFF. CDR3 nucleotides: TGTGCCAGCGCTGAGCAACAGGGCCCCAACACTGAAGCTTTCTTT. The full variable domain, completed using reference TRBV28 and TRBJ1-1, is DVKVTQSSRYLVKRTGEKVFLECVQDMDHENMFWYRQDPGLGLRLIYFSYDVKMKEKGDIPEGYSVSREKKERFSLILESASTNQTSMYLCASAEQQGPNTEAFFGQGTRLTVV.

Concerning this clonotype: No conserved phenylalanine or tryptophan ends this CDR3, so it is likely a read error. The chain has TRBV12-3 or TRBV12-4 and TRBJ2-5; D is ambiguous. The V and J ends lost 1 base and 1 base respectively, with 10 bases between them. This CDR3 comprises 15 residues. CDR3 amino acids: CASSLGRALQETQYL. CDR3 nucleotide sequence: TGTGCCAGCAGTTTAGGCCGGGCCCTCCAAGAGACCCAGTACCTC.

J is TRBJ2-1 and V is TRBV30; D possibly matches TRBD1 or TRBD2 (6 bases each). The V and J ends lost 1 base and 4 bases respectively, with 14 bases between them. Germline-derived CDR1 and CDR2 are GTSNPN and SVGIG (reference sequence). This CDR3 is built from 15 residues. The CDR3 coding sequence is TGTGCCTGGAGTGATGGGGGGCAGCTTTACAATGAGCAGTTCTTC. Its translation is CAWSDGGQLYNEQFF.

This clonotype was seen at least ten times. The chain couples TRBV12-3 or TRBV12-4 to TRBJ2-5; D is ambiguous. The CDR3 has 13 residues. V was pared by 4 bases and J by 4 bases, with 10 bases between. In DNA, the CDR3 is TGTGCCAGCAGTTGGGCCCTGGGAGAGACCCAGTACTTC. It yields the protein CASSWALGETQYF.

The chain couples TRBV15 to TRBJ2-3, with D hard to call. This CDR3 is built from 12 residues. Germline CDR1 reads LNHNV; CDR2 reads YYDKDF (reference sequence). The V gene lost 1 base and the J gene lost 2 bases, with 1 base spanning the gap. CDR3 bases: TGTGCCACCAGCAGAGTCACAGATACGCAGTATTTT. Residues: CATSRVTDTQYF.

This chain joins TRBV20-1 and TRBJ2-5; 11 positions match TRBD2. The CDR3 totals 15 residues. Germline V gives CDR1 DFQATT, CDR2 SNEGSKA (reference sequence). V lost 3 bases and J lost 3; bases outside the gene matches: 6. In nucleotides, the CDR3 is TGCAGTGCTAGTCTGACTAGCGGGGCTGAAGAGACCCAGTACTTC. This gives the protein CSASLTSGAEETQYF.

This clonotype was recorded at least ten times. The CDR3 loop reads CASSPTDYEQYF. CDR3 bases: TGTGCCAGCAGCCCCACAGACTACGAGCAGTACTTC. This chain uses TRBV11-2 with TRBJ2-7; D gene ambiguous. The CDR3 loop spans 12 amino acids. Trimming stripped 5 bases from V and 3 bases from J, with 8 bases between. Germline V gives CDR1 SGHAT, CDR2 FQNNGV.

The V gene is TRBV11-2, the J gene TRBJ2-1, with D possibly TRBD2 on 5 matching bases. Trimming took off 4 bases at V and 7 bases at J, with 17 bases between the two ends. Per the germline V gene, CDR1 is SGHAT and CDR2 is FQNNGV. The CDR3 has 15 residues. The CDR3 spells CASSSLRGNGNEQFF. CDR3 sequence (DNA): TGTGCCAGCAGCTCCCTTCGAGGGAACGGTAATGAGCAGTTCTTC.

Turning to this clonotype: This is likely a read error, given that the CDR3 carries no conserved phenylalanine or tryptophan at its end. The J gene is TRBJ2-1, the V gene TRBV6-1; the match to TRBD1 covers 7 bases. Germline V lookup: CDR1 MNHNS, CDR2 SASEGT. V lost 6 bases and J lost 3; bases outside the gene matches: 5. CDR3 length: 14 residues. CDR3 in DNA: TGTGCCAGCAGCCCGACAGGGAGCTACAATGAGCAGTTCCTC. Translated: CASSPTGSYNEQFL.

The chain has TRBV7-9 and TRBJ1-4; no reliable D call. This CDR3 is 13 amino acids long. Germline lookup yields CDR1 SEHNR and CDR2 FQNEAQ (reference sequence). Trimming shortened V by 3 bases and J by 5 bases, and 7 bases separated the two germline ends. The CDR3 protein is CASSFVGNEKLFF. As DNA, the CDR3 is TGTGCCAGCAGCTTCGTAGGGAATGAAAAACTGTTTTTT.

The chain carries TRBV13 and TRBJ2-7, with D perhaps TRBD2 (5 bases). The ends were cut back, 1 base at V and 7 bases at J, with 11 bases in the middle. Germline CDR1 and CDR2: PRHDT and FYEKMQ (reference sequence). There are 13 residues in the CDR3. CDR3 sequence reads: CASSLEARGEQYF. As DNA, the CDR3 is TGTGCCAGCAGCTTAGAGGCCCGAGGGGAGCAGTACTTC.

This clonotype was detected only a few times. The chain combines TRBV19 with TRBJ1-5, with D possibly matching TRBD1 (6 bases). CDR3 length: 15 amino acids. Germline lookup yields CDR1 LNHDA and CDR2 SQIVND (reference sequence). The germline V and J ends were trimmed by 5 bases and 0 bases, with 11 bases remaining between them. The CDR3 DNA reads TGTGCCAGTAGTCCAAGGGGGTTTAGCAATCAGCCCCAGCATTTT. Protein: CASSPRGFSNQPQHF.

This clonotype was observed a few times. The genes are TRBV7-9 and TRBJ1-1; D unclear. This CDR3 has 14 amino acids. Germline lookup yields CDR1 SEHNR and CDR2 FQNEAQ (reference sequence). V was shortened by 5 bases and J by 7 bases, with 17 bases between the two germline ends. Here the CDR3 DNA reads TGTGCCAGCAGCCCCAGAGACCCACCGTTTGAAGCTTTCTTT. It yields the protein CASSPRDPPFEAFF.

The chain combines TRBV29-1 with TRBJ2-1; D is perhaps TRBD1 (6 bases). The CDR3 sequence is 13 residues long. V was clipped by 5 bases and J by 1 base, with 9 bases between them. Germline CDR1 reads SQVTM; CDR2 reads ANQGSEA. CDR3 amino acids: CSVLTGSYNEQFF. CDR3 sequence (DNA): TGCAGCGTTTTAACAGGGTCCTACAATGAGCAGTTCTTC.

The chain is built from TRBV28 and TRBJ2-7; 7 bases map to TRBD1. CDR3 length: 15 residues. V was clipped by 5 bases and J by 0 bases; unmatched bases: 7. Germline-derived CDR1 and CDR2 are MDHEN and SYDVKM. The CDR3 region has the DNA TGTGCCAGCAGTCCGTACCGACAGGGCTCCTACGAGCAGTACTTC. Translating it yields CASSPYRQGSYEQYF.